The 5 T cell receptor beta chains below all came from one sample that was sequenced in a study of cytomegalovirus exposure and HLA in healthy donors. The PCR ran on 60 Vbeta and 13 Jbeta primers. The table came from immunoSEQ multiplex PCR; TCRdb's copy has only in-frame clones and leaves some out. The data contain around 190,000 clones, roughly four fifths of them singletons. Sequencing used PBMCs. The receptors here all came from a man aged 18 to 30 in good health and CMV-seronegative.

This chain uses TRBV6-6 with TRBJ2-7; tentative D call: TRBD1 (5 bases). The CDR3 consists of 14 residues. V shed 5 bases and J shed 2 bases, with 13 bases lying between them. Germline V gene data show CDR1 as MNHNY and CDR2 as SVGAGI (reference sequence). CDR3 region: CASSSWGLAYEQYF. The CDR3 DNA reads TGTGCCAGCAGTAGCTGGGGCTTGGCCTACGAGCAGTACTTC.

This rearrangement joins TRBV6-4 to TRBJ1-4; 7 nucleotides agree with TRBD1. The V gene's germline CDR1 is MRHNA and CDR2 SNTAGT. There are 14 residues in the CDR3. The junction had 6 bases not matched to a gene; V was cut back by 6 bases and J by 5 bases. The CDR3 loop is CASRPDRENEKLFF. CDR3 nucleotides: TGTGCCAGCAGACCCGACAGGGAGAATGAAAAACTGTTTTTT.

The J gene is TRBJ2-7, the V gene TRBV9, with 11 bases that match TRBD2. V lost 3 bases and J lost 0; bases outside the gene matches: 2. The V gene's germline CDR1 is SGDLS and CDR2 YYNGEE. The CDR3 is 15 residues long. CDR3 DNA sequence: TGTGCCAGCAGCGCGGGACTAGCGGCCTCCTACGAGCAGTACTTC. Protein sequence: CASSAGLAASYEQYF.

This clone was counted a single time. The V call is TRBV29-1, the J call TRBJ2-3, with 12 bases lining up with TRBD2. The CDR3 totals 15 residues. Germline values: CDR1 SQVTM, CDR2 ANQGSEA. After removal of 4 bases from V and 1 base from J, the junction contained 3 bases not matched to a gene. The CDR3: CSVGTSGDGTDTQYF. CDR3 nucleotides: TGCAGCGTTGGGACTAGCGGGGACGGCACAGATACGCAGTATTTT.

The rearrangement links TRBV6-6 to TRBJ2-2, with D maybe TRBD2 (6 bases). In germline, CDR1 is MNHNY, CDR2 SVGAGI (reference sequence). Trimming stripped 10 bases from V and 0 bases from J, with 15 bases between. There are 15 residues in the CDR3. CDR3: CATVRETANTGELFF. The CDR3 region has the DNA TGTGCCACCGTTCGGGAGACAGCGAACACCGGGGAGCTGTTTTTT.